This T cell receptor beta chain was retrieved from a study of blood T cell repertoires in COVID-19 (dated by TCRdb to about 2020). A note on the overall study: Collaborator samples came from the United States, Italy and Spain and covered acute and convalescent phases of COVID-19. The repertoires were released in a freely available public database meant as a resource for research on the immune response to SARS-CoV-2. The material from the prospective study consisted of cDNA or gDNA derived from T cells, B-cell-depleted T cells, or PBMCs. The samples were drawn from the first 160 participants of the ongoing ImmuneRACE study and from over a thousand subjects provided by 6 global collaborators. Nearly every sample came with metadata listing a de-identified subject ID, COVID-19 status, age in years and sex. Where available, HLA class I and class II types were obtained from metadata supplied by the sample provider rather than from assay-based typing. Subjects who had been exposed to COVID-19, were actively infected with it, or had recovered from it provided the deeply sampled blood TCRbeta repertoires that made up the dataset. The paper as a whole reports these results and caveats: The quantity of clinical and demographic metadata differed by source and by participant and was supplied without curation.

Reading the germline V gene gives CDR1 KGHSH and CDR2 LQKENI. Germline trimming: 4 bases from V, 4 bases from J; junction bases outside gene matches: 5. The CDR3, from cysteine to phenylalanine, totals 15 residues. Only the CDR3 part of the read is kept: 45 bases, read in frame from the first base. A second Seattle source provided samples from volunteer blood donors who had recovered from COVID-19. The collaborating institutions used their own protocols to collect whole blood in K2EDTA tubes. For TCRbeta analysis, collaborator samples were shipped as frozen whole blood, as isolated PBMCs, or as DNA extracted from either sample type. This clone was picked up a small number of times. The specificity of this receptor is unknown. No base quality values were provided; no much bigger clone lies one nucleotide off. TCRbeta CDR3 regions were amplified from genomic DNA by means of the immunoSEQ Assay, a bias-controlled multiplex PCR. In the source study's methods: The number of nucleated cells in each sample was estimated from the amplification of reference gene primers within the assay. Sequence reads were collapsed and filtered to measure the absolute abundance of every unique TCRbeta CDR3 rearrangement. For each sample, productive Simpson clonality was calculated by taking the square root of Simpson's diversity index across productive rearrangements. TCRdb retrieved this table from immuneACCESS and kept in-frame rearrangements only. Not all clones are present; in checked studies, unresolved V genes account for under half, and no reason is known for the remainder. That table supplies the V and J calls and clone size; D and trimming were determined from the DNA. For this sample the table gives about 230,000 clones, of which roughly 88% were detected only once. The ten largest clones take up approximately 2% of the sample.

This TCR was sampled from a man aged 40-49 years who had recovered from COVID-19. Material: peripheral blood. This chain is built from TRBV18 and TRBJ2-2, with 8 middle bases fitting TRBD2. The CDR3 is CASSRQREITGELFF. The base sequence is TGTGCCAGCTCACGTCAGCGGGAGATCACCGGGGAGCTGTTTTTT.